The rows below give T cell receptor beta chains drawn from one sample of a study of identical twins. TCRdb processed the 5' RACE reads anew with MiXCR; each CDR3 protein has one entry. In the table there are 420,000 or so distinct CDR3 sequences, 15% to 20% of which are singletons. The source material was naive T cells sorted from blood. All receptors derive from a man between 45 and 60 years old in good health. Both conserved end residues are part of each CDR3. Each record gives: V gene, D gene, J gene, clone size, CDR3 DNA, CDR3 protein. A D gene is named only where the DNA matches it firmly. The size field is filled for only some rows; it gives once, few, many or a size class.

TRBV20-1	TRBD2	TRBJ2-1	few	TGCAGTGCTAGGTTCGCTAGCGGGAGTTTGAACAATGAGCAGTTCTTC	CSARFASGSLNNEQFF
TRBV29-1	.	TRBJ1-1	many	TGCAGCGTTGGGTCAGGCGTTGCTGAAGCTTTCTTT	CSVGSGVAEAFF
TRBV20-1	.	TRBJ2-5	.	TGCAGTGCGACAAATAGTGAGGGTAGCCAAGAGACCCAGTACTTC	CSATNSEGSQETQYF
TRBV28	.	TRBJ2-7	many	TGTGCCAGCAGTTTAACGAGCCCATTCTACTGGGAGCAGTACTTC	CASSLTSPFYWEQYF
TRBV4-3	.	TRBJ2-7	.	TGCGCCAGCAGCCAAACCCCCTCGACAGGACCCCTGGAGCAGTACTTC	CASSQTPSTGPLEQYF
TRBV20-1	.	TRBJ2-1	few	TGCAGTGCCGAGATGGGCGGTGGGTCCAATGAGCAGTTCTTC	CSAEMGGGSNEQFF
TRBV4-3	.	TRBJ2-3	.	TGCGCCAGCAGCCAAGATCGATTTCAGGGGAGCACAGATACGCAGTATTTT	CASSQDRFQGSTDTQYF
TRBV4-3	.	TRBJ2-3	.	TGCGCCAGCAGCCAACTGCTGGCTAGCACAGATACGCAGTATTTT	CASSQLLASTDTQYF
TRBV21-1	.	TRBJ2-7	.	TGTGCCAGCAGCACAGAGGGACAGGGGGCTGATGAGCAGTACTTC	CASSTEGQGADEQYF
TRBV11-1	.	TRBJ1-1	few	TGTGCCAGCAGTTATTCAGGGGCTTTGAACACTGAAGCTTTCTTT	CASSYSGALNTEAFF
TRBV9	TRBD1	TRBJ2-5	few	TGTGCCAGCAGCGAAAGGGGGCACGAGACCCAGTACTTC	CASSERGHETQYF
TRBV12-3/TRBV12-4	.	TRBJ2-7	many	TGTGCCAGCGGGCTAGGGGGGGGTTCCCCCTACGAGCAGTACTTC	CASGLGGGSPYEQYF
TRBV3-1	.	TRBJ2-5	.	TGTGCCAGCAGCCACACGGAGACCCAGTACTTC	CASSHTETQYF
TRBV11-2	.	TRBJ2-5	.	TGTGCCAGCAGCCGACTAATGCAAGAGACCCAGTACTTC	CASSRLMQETQYF
TRBV20-1	TRBD2	TRBJ2-1	.	TGCAGTGCTTCCTCGGACTGGCGGGAGGGCCAGTTTGGGCAGTTCTTC	CSASSDWREGQFGQFF
TRBV10-2	TRBD1	TRBJ2-7	few	TGCGCCAGCATAACCCGGACAGGGGGTGGCGAGCAGTACTTC	CASITRTGGGEQYF
TRBV5-8	TRBD2	TRBJ2-5	.	TGTGCCAGCAGCCCGGGACTAGCGGGAAGCCTCCAAGAGACCCAGTACTTC	CASSPGLAGSLQETQYF
TRBV11-2	TRBD2	TRBJ2-3	many	TGTGCCAGCAGCTCTTTAGCGGGAGGAGGCACAGATACGCAGTATTTT	CASSSLAGGGTDTQYF
TRBV2	TRBD1	TRBJ2-7	.	TGTGCCAGCATGGGGACAGGGAAAAACGAGCAGTACTTC	CASMGTGKNEQYF
TRBV12-3/TRBV12-4	TRBD1	TRBJ1-2	.	TGTGCCAGCAGTCCCAGGGGGGACGTCTATGGCTACACCTTC	CASSPRGDVYGYTF
TRBV12-3/TRBV12-4	TRBD1	TRBJ1-2	few	TGTGCCAGCAGTTTCTCGGCAGGGGGCGGAAACTATGGCTACACCTTC	CASSFSAGGGNYGYTF
TRBV12-3/TRBV12-4	.	TRBJ1-5	many	TGTGCCAGCAGTACTTATAGCAATCAGCCCCAGCATTTT	CASSTYSNQPQHF
TRBV10-3	.	TRBJ1-1	.	TGTGCCACCGCGACAGGTGTGAACACTGAAGCTTTCTTT	CATATGVNTEAFF
TRBV4-1	TRBD2	TRBJ2-1	many	TGCGCCAGCAGCCAACCCCGGGAGGGACGCAGAAGAAATGAGCAGTTCTTC	CASSQPREGRRRNEQFF
TRBV20-1	TRBD2	TRBJ2-2	.	TGCAGTGCCATAAGACTAGCGGGACACCAAAACACCGGGGAGCTGTTTTTT	CSAIRLAGHQNTGELFF
TRBV10-2	.	TRBJ2-3	many	TGCGCCAGCAGTCGGGGCAGAACCCTCACAGATACGCAGTATTTT	CASSRGRTLTDTQYF
TRBV7-9	.	TRBJ2-5	many	TGTGCCAGCAGCTCCCTCGATTCTGTCGGTGGAGAGACCCAGTACTTC	CASSSLDSVGGETQYF
TRBV28	TRBD1	TRBJ1-1	.	TGTGCCAGCAGTTTATGGGACAGGGCGGATGTCGAAGCTTTCTTT	CASSLWDRADVEAFF
TRBV29-1	.	TRBJ1-2	many	TGCAGCCTCAAGGCAGGGGCCCATGGCTACACCTTC	CSLKAGAHGYTF
TRBV29-1	TRBD1	TRBJ2-5	.	TGCAGCGCTGCTCAGACAGGGGAAGAGACCCAGTACTTC	CSAAQTGEETQYF
TRBV12-3/TRBV12-4	.	TRBJ2-7	.	TGTGCCAGCACCCTAGGGGGGGCAGGCGAGCAGTACTTC	CASTLGGAGEQYF
TRBV20-1	TRBD2	TRBJ2-5	.	TGCAGTGCTAGCCCACCTGGAAGGGGGGGGACTAGCGGGAGGGCCTGGGAGACCCAGTACTTC	CSASPPGRGGTSGRAWETQYF
TRBV20-1	TRBD2	TRBJ2-3	.	TGCAGTGCTAGTCAGCTAGCGGGAGTGTGGCCTACGCAGTATTTT	CSASQLAGVWPTQYF
TRBV21-1	.	TRBJ2-7	.	TGTGCCACCTTGAGGAGACAGGGTTGGCTCGAGCAGTACTTC	CATLRRQGWLEQYF
TRBV7-2	TRBD1	TRBJ2-7	.	TGTGCCAGCAGCGCAGCCGGGACAGGGGGCTATTACGAGCAGTACTTC	CASSAAGTGGYYEQYF
TRBV13	.	TRBJ2-7	.	TGTGCCAGCAGCCCCGGAGCGACCGAGCAGTACTTC	CASSPGATEQYF
TRBV20-1	TRBD2	TRBJ2-5	.	TGCAGTGCTAGAAGAGGGACTAGCGGCCAAGAGACCCAGTACTTC	CSARRGTSGQETQYF
TRBV27	.	TRBJ2-2	.	TGTGCCAGCAGCCCGACCGACGGGAGCGGGACCGGGGAGCTGTTTTTT	CASSPTDGSGTGELFF
TRBV29-1	TRBD2	TRBJ2-1	many	TGCAGCGTTGGGACTAGCGGGGGGGCGGCTGAGCAGTTCTTC	CSVGTSGGAAEQFF
TRBV5-5	.	TRBJ1-2	few	TGTGCCAGCAGTTACAGGGTGTTGAACTATGGCTACACCTTC	CASSYRVLNYGYTF
TRBV9	.	TRBJ1-5	.	TGTGCCAGCAGCGTGGATCCCTCCGGAGATCAGCCCCAGCATTTT	CASSVDPSGDQPQHF
TRBV4-2	.	TRBJ2-5	few	TGTGCCAGCAGCCAAGACGGGGGATCGGAGACCCAGTACTTC	CASSQDGGSETQYF
TRBV9	.	TRBJ2-6	many	TGTGCCAGCAGCGTAGTAGAGGCCTACTCTGGGGCCAACGTCCTGACTTTC	CASSVVEAYSGANVLTF
TRBV2	.	TRBJ2-1	.	TGTGCCAGCAGTGAATTCCCGGGTAGCAATGAGCAGTTCTTC	CASSEFPGSNEQFF
TRBV7-3	TRBD2	TRBJ2-2	.	TGTGCCAGCAGCCCGGGGACTAGCTCGAACACCGGGGAGCTGTTTTTT	CASSPGTSSNTGELFF
TRBV11-2	TRBD2	TRBJ2-1	many	TGTGCCAGCAGCTTAGGATTGAGCGGGAGGCGAGGTGAGCAGTTCTTC	CASSLGLSGRRGEQFF
TRBV20-1	.	TRBJ1-1	few	TGCAGTGCTAGAGTGGCGCGTCACACTGAAGCTTTCTTT	CSARVARHTEAFF
TRBV10-3	TRBD1	TRBJ2-1	many	TGTGCCATCAGTGAAACCTGGACAGGGACCTACAATGAGCAGTTCTTC	CAISETWTGTYNEQFF
TRBV6-2/TRBV6-3	TRBD2	TRBJ2-2	few	TGTGCCAGCAAATCTAGCGGGAGTTCCCTGGGGGAGCTGTTTTTT	CASKSSGSSLGELFF
TRBV2	.	TRBJ1-2	many	TGTGCCAGCAGTGAAGTGCCCAGGGCGAGCGGCTACACCTTC	CASSEVPRASGYTF
TRBV4-3	.	TRBJ1-2	.	TGCGCCAGCAGCCAAGGGGACACGGCCGGCTACACCTTC	CASSQGDTAGYTF
TRBV20-1	.	TRBJ2-7	many	TGCAGTGCTGTGGACTACACCGAGCAGTACTTC	CSAVDYTEQYF
TRBV5-1	.	TRBJ1-2	few	TGCGCCAGCAGCCGGGACCCGGACGTATATGGCTACACCTTC	CASSRDPDVYGYTF
TRBV5-5	.	TRBJ1-6	.	TGTGCCAGCAGCTATCAGGGCCAGCCCCTCCACTTT	CASSYQGQPLHF